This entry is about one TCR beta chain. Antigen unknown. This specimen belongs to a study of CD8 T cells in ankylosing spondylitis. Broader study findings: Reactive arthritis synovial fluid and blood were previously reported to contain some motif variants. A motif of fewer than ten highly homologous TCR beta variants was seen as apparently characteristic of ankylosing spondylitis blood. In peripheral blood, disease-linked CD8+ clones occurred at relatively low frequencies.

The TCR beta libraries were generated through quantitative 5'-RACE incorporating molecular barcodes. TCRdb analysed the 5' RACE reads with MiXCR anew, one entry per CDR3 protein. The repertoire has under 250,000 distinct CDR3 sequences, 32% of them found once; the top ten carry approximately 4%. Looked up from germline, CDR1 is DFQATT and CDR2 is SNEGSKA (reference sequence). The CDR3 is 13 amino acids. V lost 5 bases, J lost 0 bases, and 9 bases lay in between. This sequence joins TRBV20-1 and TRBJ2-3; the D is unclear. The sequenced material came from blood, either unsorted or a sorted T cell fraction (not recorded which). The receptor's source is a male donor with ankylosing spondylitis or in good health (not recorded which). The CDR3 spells CSAYHYSTDTQYF. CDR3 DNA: TGCAGTGCTTACCATTATAGCACAGATACGCAGTATTTT.